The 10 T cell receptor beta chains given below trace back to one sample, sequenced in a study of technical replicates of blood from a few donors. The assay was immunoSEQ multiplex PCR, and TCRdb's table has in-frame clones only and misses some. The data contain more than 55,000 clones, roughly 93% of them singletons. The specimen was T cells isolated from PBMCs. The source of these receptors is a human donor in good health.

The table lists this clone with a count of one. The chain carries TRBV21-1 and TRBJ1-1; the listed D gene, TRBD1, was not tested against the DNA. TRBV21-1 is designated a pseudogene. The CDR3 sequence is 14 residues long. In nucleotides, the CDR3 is TGTGCCAGCAGCAGGCAGGGGGCAGGCACTGAAGCTTTCTTT. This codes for CASSRQGAGTEAFF.

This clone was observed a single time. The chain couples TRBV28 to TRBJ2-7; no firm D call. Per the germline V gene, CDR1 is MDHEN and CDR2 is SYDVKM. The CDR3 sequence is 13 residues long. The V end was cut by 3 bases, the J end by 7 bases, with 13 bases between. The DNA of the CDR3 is TGTGCCAGCAGTTTTTCGGGTTCTGGGGAGCAGTACTTC. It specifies CASSFSGSGEQYF.

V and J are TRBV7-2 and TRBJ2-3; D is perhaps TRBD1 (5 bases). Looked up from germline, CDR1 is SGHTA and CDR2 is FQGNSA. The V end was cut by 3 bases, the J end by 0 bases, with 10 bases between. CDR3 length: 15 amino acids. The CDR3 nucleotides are TGTGCCAGCAGCTTCCAAGGGGATAGCACAGATACGCAGTATTTT. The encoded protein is CASSFQGDSTDTQYF.

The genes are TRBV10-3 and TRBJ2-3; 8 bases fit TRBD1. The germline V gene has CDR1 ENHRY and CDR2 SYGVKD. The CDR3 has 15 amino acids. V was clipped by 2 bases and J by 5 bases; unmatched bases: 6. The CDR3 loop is CAISEGQGAEDTQYF. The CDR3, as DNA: TGTGCCATCAGTGAGGGGCAGGGGGCAGAAGATACGCAGTATTTT.

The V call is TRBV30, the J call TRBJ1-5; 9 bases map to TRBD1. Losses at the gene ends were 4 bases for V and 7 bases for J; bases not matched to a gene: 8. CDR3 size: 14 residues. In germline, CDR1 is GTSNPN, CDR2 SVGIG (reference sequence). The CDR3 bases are TGTGCCTGGACCGAACAGGGGGCAGGCCAGCCCCAGCATTTT. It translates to CAWTEQGAGQPQHF.

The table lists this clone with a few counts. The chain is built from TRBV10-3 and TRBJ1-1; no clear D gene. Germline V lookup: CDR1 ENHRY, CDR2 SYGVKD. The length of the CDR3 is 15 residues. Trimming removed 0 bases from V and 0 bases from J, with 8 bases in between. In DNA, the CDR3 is TGTGCCATCAGTGAGTCCCTGGAGATGAACACTGAAGCTTTCTTT. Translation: CAISESLEMNTEAFF.

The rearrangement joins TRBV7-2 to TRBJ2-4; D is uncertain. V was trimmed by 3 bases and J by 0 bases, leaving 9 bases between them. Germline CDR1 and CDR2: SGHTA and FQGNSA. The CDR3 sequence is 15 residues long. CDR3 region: CASSFGLLAKNIQYF. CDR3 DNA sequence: TGTGCCAGCAGCTTTGGGCTTCTAGCCAAAAACATTCAGTACTTC.

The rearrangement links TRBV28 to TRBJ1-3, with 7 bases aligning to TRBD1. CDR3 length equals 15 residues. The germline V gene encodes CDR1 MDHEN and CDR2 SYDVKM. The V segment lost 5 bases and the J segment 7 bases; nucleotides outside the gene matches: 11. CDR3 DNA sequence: TGTGCCAGCAGTCCGCCCGGGACAGTGGGCAACACCATATATTTT. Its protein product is CASSPPGTVGNTIYF.

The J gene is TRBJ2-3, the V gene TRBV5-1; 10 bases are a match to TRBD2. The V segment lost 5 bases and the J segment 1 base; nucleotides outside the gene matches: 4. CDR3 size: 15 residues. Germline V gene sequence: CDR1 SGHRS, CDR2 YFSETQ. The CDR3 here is CASSITSGGTDTQYF. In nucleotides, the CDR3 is TGCGCCAGCAGTATTACTAGCGGGGGCACAGATACGCAGTATTTT.

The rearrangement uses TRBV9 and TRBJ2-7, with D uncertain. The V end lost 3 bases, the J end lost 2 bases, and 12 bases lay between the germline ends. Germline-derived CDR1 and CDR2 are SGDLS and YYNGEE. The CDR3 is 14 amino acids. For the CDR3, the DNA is TGTGCCAGCAGCGCGACAACTCCCACCTACGAGCAGTACTTC. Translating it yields CASSATTPTYEQYF.